This T cell receptor (beta chain) was recovered during a study of shared clonotypes between healthy human individuals. In the study overall: Each donor's CD4 naive and CD4 memory cells filled three plates apiece, CD8 naive two, and CD8 memory one.

Cells designated naive CD8 were CD45RO-negative and were positively selected for CCR7, with terminally differentiated effector memory CD45RA+ cells excluded. Points on this clone: The antigen is unknown. The same CDR3 also results from other DNA sequences found in this sample.

The input for sorted-subset replicate PCRs was 200 ng DNA, around 30,000 T cell genomes. Per the authors' pipeline: Junction-only immunoSEQ data arrived without quality scores, meaning filtering differed. This table comes from immunoSEQ multiplex PCR, and its TCRdb copy is limited to in-frame clones, with some not included. V, J and clone size are those of that table, while D and trimming were read from the DNA. The sample holds around 1.9 million clones, about 93% seen once. Points from the study as a whole: Naive subsets usually exceeded memory subsets in estimated richness.

The V gene's germline CDR1 is SGHNT and CDR2 YYREEE (reference sequence). The V end lost 0 bases, the J end lost 0 bases, and 1 base lay between the germline ends. This CDR3 has 13 residues. The clonotype originates from a man younger than 35 in good health. Some clones in this sample may be carry-over from other donors' samples. This sequence joins TRBV5-4 and TRBJ1-3, with D uncertain. The sample comprised naive CD8+ T cells from PBMCs. CDR3 nucleotides: TGTGCCAGCAGCTTGGGCTCTGGAAACACCATATATTTT. Translation gives CASSLGSGNTIYF. The complete variable domain, with remaining parts taken from reference TRBV5-4 and TRBJ1-3, reads ETGVTQSPTHLIKTRGQQVTLRCSSQSGHNTVSWYQQALGQGPQFIFQYYREEENGRGNFPPRFSGLQFPNYSSELNVNALELDDSALYLCASSLGSGNTIYFGEGSWLTVV.